This TCR beta chain was captured in a study of technical replicates of blood from a handful of donors. TCRdb's copy holds only in-frame clones and misses some; the assay was immunoSEQ multiplex PCR. Among tens of thousands of clones listed, around 94% were seen once. The CDR3 loop spans 14 amino acids. The germline V gene has CDR1 SGHKS and CDR2 YYEKEE (reference sequence). V lost 4 bases to trimming and J lost 2 bases, with 12 bases between them. Sequencing was done on a sample of T cells isolated from PBMCs. The chain uses TRBV5-5 and TRBJ1-2, with D perhaps matching TRBD1 (6 bases). The source is a human donor in good health. The CDR3 sequence: CASSPNQGNYGYTF. The CDR3 nucleotides read TGTGCCAGCAGCCCTAATCAGGGGAACTATGGCTACACCTTC.